This is a list of T cell receptor beta chains from one sample in a study of blood T cell repertoires in COVID-19. Generated by immunoSEQ multiplex PCR, the TCRdb table keeps only in-frame clones and is missing some. In the table there are around 260,000 clones, 90% of which are singletons. The sample was PBMCs or T cells enriched from blood (not recorded which). Receptor source: a woman in her 30s who had recovered from COVID-19. Both conserved end residues are part of each CDR3. Fields, in order: J gene, D gene, clone size, V gene, CDR3 DNA, CDR3 protein. The D gene is left open where the match is weak. A clone size is listed for some rows: how often the clone was seen (once, few, many), or a class if it is expanded.

>TRBJ1-1|-|-|TRBV5-1
TGCGCCAGCAGCTGGAACCCGGGAGCGGGGGACACTGAAGCTTTCTTT
CASSWNPGAGDTEAFF
>TRBJ2-1|TRBD2|-|TRBV3-1/TRBV3-2
TGTGCCAGCAGCCGGAGCGGGGACCCCTACAATGAGCAGTTCTTC
CASSRSGDPYNEQFF
>TRBJ2-2|-|-|TRBV9
TGTGCCAGCAGCGTAGTGCCCCTAACCGGGGAGCTGTTTTTT
CASSVVPLTGELFF
>TRBJ2-7|TRBD1|-|TRBV5-4
TGTGCCAGCAGCTTGGGGACAGGGAGCTCCTACGAGCAGTACTTC
CASSLGTGSSYEQYF
>TRBJ2-1|TRBD2|-|TRBV9
TGTGCCAGCAGCGTAAGCGGGAGCTCCTACAATGAGCAGTTCTTC
CASSVSGSSYNEQFF
>TRBJ1-2|TRBD1|-|TRBV28
TGTGCCAGCAAACCGGGACAGTTCTATGGCTACACCTTC
CASKPGQFYGYTF
>TRBJ1-6|-|-|TRBV27
TGTGCCAGCAGTTATCAGGGCAATAATTCACCCCTCCACTTT
CASSYQGNNSPLHF
>TRBJ2-6|-|-|TRBV11-1
TGTGCCAGCAGCACCACAGGGCCTGGGGCCAACGTCCTGACTTTC
CASSTTGPGANVLTF
>TRBJ2-7|-|few|TRBV7-2
TGTGCCAGCAGCTTAGCGTCTAGCGATACCTACGAGCAGTACTTC
CASSLASSDTYEQYF
>TRBJ2-3|-|-|TRBV4-3
TGCGCCAGCAGCCATGGGGTCGGGCCAGGGGATACGCAGTATTTT
CASSHGVGPGDTQYF
>TRBJ2-7|TRBD2|-|TRBV19
TGTGCCAGTAGCCACGGGACTAGCGGCTACGAGCAGTACTTC
CASSHGTSGYEQYF
>TRBJ2-7|TRBD1|-|TRBV29-1
TGCAGCGTTGGGGGACAGGGAGGTTACGAGCAGTACTTC
CSVGGQGGYEQYF
>TRBJ1-1|-|-|TRBV7-2
TGTGCCAGCAGCTTAGGGGCAAGGAACACTGAAGCTTTCTTT
CASSLGARNTEAFF
>TRBJ2-3|-|-|TRBV7-2
TGTGCCAGCAGCTTAAGCATTAACCTACTCACAGATACGCAGTATTTT
CASSLSINLLTDTQYF
>TRBJ1-5|TRBD1|-|TRBV19
TGTGCCAGTAGTACCGGACAGGGGTACGGTCAGCCCCAGCATTTT
CASSTGQGYGQPQHF
>TRBJ2-2|TRBD2|-|TRBV5-4
TGTGCCAGCAGCTTGGGAGCGGGAGGGCTTGACACCGGGGAGCTGTTTTTT
CASSLGAGGLDTGELFF
>TRBJ2-5|TRBD1|-|TRBV28
TGTGCCAGCAGTTTATGGGCAGGGGGCGCGGGCAAGCAAGAGACCCAGTACTTC
CASSLWAGGAGKQETQYF
>TRBJ2-3|-|few|TRBV2
TGTGCCAGCAGTGCGGAAATCCGAGGAGATACGCAGTATTTT
CASSAEIRGDTQYF
>TRBJ2-7|-|-|TRBV18
TGTGCCAGCTCACGGGTCTCTGGGGCTAAGATGACCTACGAGCAGTACTTC
CASSRVSGAKMTYEQYF
>TRBJ1-2|-|-|TRBV30
TGTGCCTGGAGTGTAAGGAGAGGAGCAGATGGCTACACCTTC
CAWSVRRGADGYTF
>TRBJ2-1|-|-|TRBV6-4
TGTGCCAGCAGTGACTCGGTATTTAGCGATGAGCAGTTCTTC
CASSDSVFSDEQFF
>TRBJ2-3|TRBD2|-|TRBV4-2
TGTGCCAGCAGCCACCTAGCGGGAGAAGGCACAGATACGCAGTATTTT
CASSHLAGEGTDTQYF
>TRBJ2-1|TRBD2|-|TRBV7-8
TGTGCCAGCAGCTTAAAACTAGCGGGAGAATATGAGCAGTTCTTC
CASSLKLAGEYEQFF
>TRBJ1-5|TRBD1|-|TRBV30
TGTGCCTGGTCGACAGGGGGTCAGCCCCAGCATTTT
CAWSTGGQPQHF
>TRBJ2-2|-|-|TRBV5-6
TGTGCCAGCAGCTTATACAGGGTTGTGACCGGGGAGCTGTTTTTT
CASSLYRVVTGELFF
>TRBJ2-2|-|once|TRBV3-1/TRBV3-2
TGTGCCAGCAGCCAAGAAAGCGCGGGGGCCAACGGGGAGCTGTTTTTT
CASSQESAGANGELFF
>TRBJ1-1|TRBD1|-|TRBV9
TGTGCCAGCAGCGAGGGGGGACAGATGAACACTGAAGCTTTCTTT
CASSEGGQMNTEAFF
>TRBJ1-1|-|-|TRBV7-3
TGTGCCAGCAGCTCACACGACAGAATGAACACTGAAGCTTTCTTT
CASSSHDRMNTEAFF
>TRBJ2-2|-|-|TRBV11-1
TGTGCCAGCAGCTTAGACCAGATAAACACCGGGGAGCTGTTTTTT
CASSLDQINTGELFF
>TRBJ1-1|-|-|TRBV5-5
TGTGCCAGCAGCTTGCAGGGAAATACTGAAGCTTTCTTT
CASSLQGNTEAFF
>TRBJ2-5|TRBD1|-|TRBV28
TGTGCCAGCAGTGATTCCAGGGGGCTGCAAGAGACCCAGTACTTC
CASSDSRGLQETQYF
>TRBJ1-1|-|-|TRBV9
TGTGCCAGCAGCGTAGCTGGGGAGGACACTGAAGCTTTCTTT
CASSVAGEDTEAFF
>TRBJ2-7|-|few|TRBV7-9
TGTGCCAGCAGCCCGGACATTAGGGACGAGCAGTACTTC
CASSPDIRDEQYF
>TRBJ2-7|-|-|TRBV28
TGTGCCAGCAGTTCAGGGGGGACAGCCTCCTACGAGCAGTACTTC
CASSSGGTASYEQYF
>TRBJ1-2|-|-|TRBV7-9
TGTGCCAGCAGCCAACAGGGTGTTCTTGGCTACACCTTC
CASSQQGVLGYTF
>TRBJ2-7|TRBD1|-|TRBV5-5
TGTGCCAGCAGCCGAGAACTGTTATTGGGACAGGGGTCCTACGAGCAGTACTTC
CASSRELLLGQGSYEQYF
>TRBJ1-2|-|-|TRBV5-4
TGTGCCAGCAGCTTTGAACAGCGGGCTAACTATGGCTACACCTTC
CASSFEQRANYGYTF
>TRBJ2-3|TRBD2|-|TRBV5-1
TGCGCCAGCGGACTAGCGGGAGGAGTCGATACGCAGTATTTT
CASGLAGGVDTQYF
>TRBJ1-2|-|-|TRBV5-4
TGTGCCAGCAGCTTGGGTGGAGTAGGCTATGGCTACACCTTC
CASSLGGVGYGYTF
>TRBJ1-2|-|-|TRBV12-3/TRBV12-4
TGTGCCAGCACCCGGGCTGGAGGCTATGGCTACACCTTC
CASTRAGGYGYTF
>TRBJ2-5|-|-|TRBV7-9
TGTGCCAGCAGCTCCGCAAACAGGGCTGGGGAAGAGACCCAGTACTTC
CASSSANRAGEETQYF
>TRBJ2-1|TRBD2|-|TRBV7-8
TGTGCCAGCAGCCCCCTTGGACTAGGTTTAAATGAGCAGTTCTTC
CASSPLGLGLNEQFF
>TRBJ2-7|TRBD2|-|TRBV5-1
TGCGCCAGCAGCTTTAGGGAGAGAGCGGGATCCTACGAGCAGTACTTC
CASSFRERAGSYEQYF
>TRBJ1-5|-|-|TRBV5-5
TGTGCCAGCAGCCCCCTGGGGGACACCAATCAGCCCCAGCATTTT
CASSPLGDTNQPQHF
>TRBJ2-1|-|-|TRBV19
TGTGCCAGTAGTCCGCTAACCCCCTACAATGAGCAGTTCTTC
CASSPLTPYNEQFF
>TRBJ2-5|TRBD2|once|TRBV10-2
TGCGCCAGCAGGACGACTAGCGGGAGGAGAGGAGAGACCCAGTACTTC
CASRTTSGRRGETQYF
>TRBJ1-3|-|-|TRBV19
TGTGCCAGTAGTGACCCAGGAGGGACCTCTGGAAACACCATATATTTT
CASSDPGGTSGNTIYF
>TRBJ1-4|-|-|TRBV5-4
TGTGCCAGCACGCCGGAGGACGGGCTCCCTCAAAAACTGTTTTTT
CASTPEDGLPQKLFF